This T cell receptor beta chain was documented in a study of T cells in Graves' hyperthyroidism and ophthalmopathy. Amplification yielded TCR beta CDR3 regions, with RNA transcripts as the source. TCR CDR3 underwent first-round RT-PCR with the HTBI primer set. TCRdb passed the multiplex PCR reads through MiXCR, listing each CDR3 protein once. The sample carries about 600,000 distinct CDR3 sequences, about a sixth recorded once. Study-wide points: Most thyroid clonotypes that were expanded above 0.001 also turned up in blood.

This clonotype was picked up many times. Antigen: not known. Inclusion characteristics of ophthalmopathy patients comprised a Clinical Activity Score of at least 3, a NOSPECS grade of at least 4, and duration under 3 months. Patients showing uncontrolled infection, other autoimmune disease, pregnancy or lactation were ineligible. Based on clinical symptoms, serum thyroxine and TRAb, thyroid ultrasound and orbital computed tomography, diagnoses were reached. The sequence came from a woman aged 40 to 50 with Graves' ophthalmopathy. Input material: blood.

The CDR3 sequence is CAWAGSATGEQYF. In DNA, the CDR3 is TGTGCCTGGGCGGGCAGTGCCACGGGCGAGCAGTACTTC. J is TRBJ2-7 and V is TRBV30, with TRBD2 as a possible D gene (5 bases). This CDR3 region has 13 residues. Germline CDR1 reads GTSNPN; CDR2 reads SVGIG (reference sequence). V was clipped by 5 bases and J by 6 bases, with 17 bases between them.